A single sample is the source of the 15 T cell receptor beta chains below, sequenced in a study of STAT5B mutations in CD4+ large granular lymphocyte leukemia. Clones were sequenced by immunoSEQ multiplex PCR, and TCRdb holds only the in-frame ones, with some missing. Of about 45,000 clones in the sample, about 86% were seen once. Sequenced: CD4+ T cells from blood buffy coats. The receptors stem from a human donor in good health.

The rearrangement uses TRBV5-5 and TRBJ2-7; a weak D match, TRBD1 (6 bases). The germline V and J ends were trimmed by 4 bases and 4 bases, with 9 bases remaining between them. The CDR3 length is 12 residues. Germline V gene lookup returns CDR1 SGHKS and CDR2 YYEKEE (reference sequence). As DNA, the CDR3 is TGTGCCAGCAGCGCACAGGGTTACGAGCAGTACTTC. Translating gives CASSAQGYEQYF.

This rearrangement joins TRBV5-5 to TRBJ2-3, with D possibly called TRBD1 or TRBD2 (6 bases each). Germline CDR1 SGHKS, CDR2 YYEKEE (reference sequence). The germline V and J ends were trimmed by 3 bases and 2 bases, with 13 bases remaining between them. The CDR3 is 15 amino acids. DNA of the CDR3: TGTGCCAGCAGCTCGGGGGCCTCCCTCACAGATACGCAGTATTTT. Protein: CASSSGASLTDTQYF.

V and J are TRBV7-3 and TRBJ2-3; 16 bases map to TRBD2. This CDR3 region has 17 residues. The ends lost 5 bases at V and 5 bases at J; junction bases unmatched: 7. CDR1 SGHTA and CDR2 FQGTGA come from the germline V gene. This CDR3 reads CASSPGTSGRAIDTQYF. DNA of the CDR3: TGTGCCAGCAGCCCTGGGACTAGCGGGAGGGCCATAGATACGCAGTATTTT.

CDR3 amino acids: CASSLSGTGYYEQYF. In DNA, the CDR3 is TGTGCCAGCAGCTTATCAGGGACAGGCTACTACGAGCAGTACTTC. The chain recombines TRBV7-2 with TRBJ2-7; 8 positions agree with TRBD1. The germline V gene has CDR1 SGHTA and CDR2 FQGNSA. CDR3 length: 15 amino acids. V was clipped by 2 bases and J by 3 bases; unmatched bases: 6.

This sequence joins TRBV27 and TRBJ1-5; D unclear. The germline V gene has CDR1 MNHEY and CDR2 SMNVEV (reference sequence). This CDR3 has 13 residues. Between the trimmed V and J ends, which lost 2 bases and 3 bases, there was a span of 5 bases. The CDR3 DNA reads TGTGCCAGCAGTTTAATTGCCAATCAGCCCCAGCATTTT. This translates into CASSLIANQPQHF.

DNA for the CDR3: TGTGCCAGCAGCCGCGTAGGAGGGCCTAGGAATGAGCAGTTCTTC. It is translated as CASSRVGGPRNEQFF. The genes are TRBV6-5 and TRBJ2-1; weak D call: TRBD2 (6 bases). V dropped 6 bases and J dropped 7 bases, with 19 bases sitting between them. Per the germline V gene, CDR1 is MNHEY and CDR2 is SVGAGI. This CDR3 contains 15 residues.

The rearrangement links TRBV27 to TRBJ1-5, with D possibly TRBD1 on 5 matching bases. V was trimmed by 6 bases and J by 4 bases, leaving 19 bases between them. Germline V gives CDR1 MNHEY, CDR2 SMNVEV (reference sequence). The CDR3 runs 16 residues. DNA of the CDR3: TGTGCCAGCAGCTCACGGGACTCCAGAGGGAATCAGCCCCAGCATTTT. Its protein is CASSSRDSRGNQPQHF.

This clone was detected once. This sequence joins TRBV7-2 and TRBJ1-2; 7 bases are shared with TRBD1. Germline assignment: CDR1 SGHTA and CDR2 FQGNSA. The J segment lost 8 bases and the V segment lost 0 bases, leaving 9 bases of the junction unmatched. This CDR3 contains 15 residues. The CDR3 DNA sequence: TGTGCCAGCAGCTTAGCGAGGGGGCAGGGAGGCGGCTACACCTTC. It yields the protein CASSLARGQGGGYTF.

This clone was seen only a few times. The chain combines TRBV5-1 with TRBJ2-1, with 8 bases aligning to TRBD2. The CDR3 totals 16 residues. The V gene end was trimmed by 0 bases and the J gene end by 1 base; junction bases not matched to a gene: 3. Germline lookup yields CDR1 SGHRS and CDR2 YFSETQ. The DNA for the CDR3 is TGCGCCAGCAGCTTGGAGGGCGGGAGGTCCTACAATGAGCAGTTCTTC. Protein: CASSLEGGRSYNEQFF.

The CDR3 protein is CAWCTGDGNIQYF. CDR3 bases: TGTGCCTGGTGCACAGGGGATGGAAACATTCAGTACTTC. This rearrangement joins TRBV30 to TRBJ2-4; 7 positions match TRBD1. The CDR3 extends over 13 amino acids. Germline V lookup: CDR1 GTSNPN, CDR2 SVGIG (reference sequence). After removal of 5 bases from V and 6 bases from J, the junction contained 7 bases not matched to a gene.

The chain carries TRBV7-2 and TRBJ2-7, with 11 bases aligning to TRBD1. Trimming cost V 5 bases and J 4 bases; bases outside gene matches: 7. Germline lookup yields CDR1 SGHTA and CDR2 FQGNSA. The length of the CDR3 is 15 residues. The CDR3 protein is CASSPWTGGGYEQYF. The CDR3 DNA reads as TGTGCCAGCAGCCCTTGGACAGGGGGCGGGTACGAGCAGTACTTC.

This chain joins TRBV6-6 and TRBJ2-3; a possible D gene is TRBD2 (6 bases). The germline V gene encodes CDR1 MNHNY and CDR2 SVGAGI (reference sequence). The CDR3 runs 15 residues. Trimming shortened V by 6 bases and J by 4 bases, and 17 bases separated the two germline ends. The DNA for the CDR3 is TGTGCCAGCAGCCCCCGCCAGGAGGGGTCAGATACGCAGTATTTT. Protein: CASSPRQEGSDTQYF.

This clone appeared a few times. The CDR3 DNA is TGTGCCAGCAGTGATGCGGGAGGCAGCTCCTACGAGCAGTACTTC. This codes for CASSDAGGSSYEQYF. The chain joins TRBV2 to TRBJ2-7, with 8 bases lining up with TRBD2. In germline, CDR1 is SNHLY, CDR2 FYNNEI. The CDR3 is made up of 15 amino acids. J gave up 0 bases and V 3 bases, and 4 bases lay outside the gene matches.

The J gene is TRBJ2-1, the V gene TRBV5-1; D uncertain. V dropped 4 bases and J dropped 5 bases, with 10 bases sitting between them. Germline values: CDR1 SGHRS, CDR2 YFSETQ. The CDR3 has 13 residues. The chain's CDR3 is CASSRRPDNEQFF. The CDR3 region has the DNA TGCGCCAGCAGCCGAAGACCCGACAATGAGCAGTTCTTC. Supplemented by reference TRBV5-1 and TRBJ2-1, the full variable domain reads KAGVTQTPRYLIKTRGQQVTLSCSPISGHRSVSWYQQTPGQGLQFLFEYFSETQRNKGNFPGRFSGRQFSNSRSEMNVSTLELGDSALYLCASSRRPDNEQFFGPGTRLTVL.

The J gene is TRBJ2-1, the V gene TRBV11-2; 10 bases match TRBD1. This CDR3 is built from 16 residues. The germline V gene has CDR1 SGHAT and CDR2 FQNNGV. Unmatched junction bases numbered 3, after V lost 4 bases and J lost 0 bases. CDR3 nucleotide sequence: TGTGCCAGCAGCTCCCGGACAGGGGGCTCCTACAATGAGCAGTTCTTC. It specifies CASSSRTGGSYNEQFF. Together with reference TRBV11-2 and TRBJ2-1, the CDR3 gives the full variable domain: EAGVAQSPRYKIIEKRQSVAFWCNPISGHATLYWYQQILGQGPKLLIQFQNNGVVDDSQLPKDRFSAERLKGVDSTLKIQPAKLEDSAVYLCASSSRTGGSYNEQFFGPGTRLTVL.